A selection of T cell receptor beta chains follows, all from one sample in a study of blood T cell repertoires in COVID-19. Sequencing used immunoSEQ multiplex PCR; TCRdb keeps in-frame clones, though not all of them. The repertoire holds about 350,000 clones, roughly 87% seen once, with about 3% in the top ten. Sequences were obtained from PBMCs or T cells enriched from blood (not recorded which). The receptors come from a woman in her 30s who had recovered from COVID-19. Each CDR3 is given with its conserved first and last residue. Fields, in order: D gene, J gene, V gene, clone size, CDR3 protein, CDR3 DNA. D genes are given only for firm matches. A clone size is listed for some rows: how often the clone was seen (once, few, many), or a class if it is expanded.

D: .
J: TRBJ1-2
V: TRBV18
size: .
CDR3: CASSPYRDTYPYGYTF
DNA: TGTGCCAGCTCACCTTACCGGGACACCTACCCCTATGGCTACACCTTC

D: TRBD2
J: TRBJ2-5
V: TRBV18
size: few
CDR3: CASSPAGVPGETQYF
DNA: TGTGCCAGCTCACCGGCGGGAGTACCGGGGGAGACCCAGTACTTC

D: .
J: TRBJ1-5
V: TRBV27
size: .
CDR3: CASSLGLSNQPQHF
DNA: TGTGCCAGCAGCCTCGGACTTAGCAATCAGCCCCAGCATTTT

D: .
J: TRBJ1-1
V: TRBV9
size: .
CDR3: CASSVDGLGDTEAFF
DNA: TGTGCCAGCAGCGTAGATGGGTTGGGAGACACTGAAGCTTTCTTT

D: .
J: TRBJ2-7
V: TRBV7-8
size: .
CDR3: CASSSPYPREVYEQYF
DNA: TGTGCCAGCAGCTCCCCCTATCCTAGGGAGGTTTACGAGCAGTACTTC

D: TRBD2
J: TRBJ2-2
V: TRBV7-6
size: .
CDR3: CASSSPGLAGFTGELFF
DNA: TGTGCCAGCAGCTCCCCCGGACTAGCGGGGTTCACCGGGGAGCTGTTTTTT

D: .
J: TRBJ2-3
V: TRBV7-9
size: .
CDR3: CASPSRLPTDTQYF
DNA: TGTGCCAGCCCCTCGAGACTTCCCACAGATACGCAGTATTTT

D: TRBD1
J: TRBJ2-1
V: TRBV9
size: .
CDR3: CASSVPSGGPQASYNEQFF
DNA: TGTGCCAGCAGCGTACCCTCAGGGGGCCCTCAAGCCTCCTACAATGAGCAGTTCTTC

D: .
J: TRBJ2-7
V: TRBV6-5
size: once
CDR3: CASRPPGGGKYEQYF
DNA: TGTGCCAGCAGACCCCCGGGCGGCGGGAAGTACGAGCAGTACTTC

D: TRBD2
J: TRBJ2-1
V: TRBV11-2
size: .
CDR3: CASSLTAGAVYNEQFF
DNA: TGTGCCAGCAGCTTGACGGCGGGAGCCGTATACAATGAGCAGTTCTTC

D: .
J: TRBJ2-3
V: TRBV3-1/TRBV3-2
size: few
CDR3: CASSLLAKSTDTQYF
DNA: TGTGCCAGCAGCCTCCTAGCGAAAAGCACAGATACGCAGTATTTT

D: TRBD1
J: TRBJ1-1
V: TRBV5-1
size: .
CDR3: CASSLGGTAEAFF
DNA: TGCGCCAGCAGCTTGGGGGGGACAGCTGAAGCTTTCTTT

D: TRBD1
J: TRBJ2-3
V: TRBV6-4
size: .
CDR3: CASRRGQGSTDTQYF
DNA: TGTGCCAGCAGGAGGGGACAGGGAAGCACAGATACGCAGTATTTT

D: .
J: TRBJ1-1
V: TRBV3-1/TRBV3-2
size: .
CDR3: CASSHRGSLNTEAFF
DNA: TGTGCCAGCAGCCACCGAGGGTCCTTGAACACTGAAGCTTTCTTT

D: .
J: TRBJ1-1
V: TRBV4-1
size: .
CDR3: CASSHNPEGGAEAFF
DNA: TGCGCCAGCAGCCATAATCCCGAGGGGGGGGCTGAAGCTTTCTTT

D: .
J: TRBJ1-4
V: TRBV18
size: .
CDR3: CASSEQSPAYNEKLFF
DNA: TGTGCCAGCTCCGAACAGTCTCCAGCCTATAATGAAAAACTGTTTTTT

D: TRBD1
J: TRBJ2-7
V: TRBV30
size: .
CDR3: CALNPGGSYEQYF
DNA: TGTGCCTTAAACCCAGGGGGCTCCTACGAGCAGTACTTC

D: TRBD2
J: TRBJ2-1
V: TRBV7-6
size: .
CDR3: CASSQPTRTRLNEQFF
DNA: TGTGCCAGCAGCCAACCTACCAGGACTAGACTAAATGAGCAGTTCTTC

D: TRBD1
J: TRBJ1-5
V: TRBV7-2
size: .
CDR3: CASSLAGTGNNQPQHF
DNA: TGTGCCAGCAGCTTAGCCGGGACAGGGAACAATCAGCCCCAGCATTTT

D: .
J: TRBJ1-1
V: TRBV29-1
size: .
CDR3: CSSRTAGLTEAFF
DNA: TGCAGCTCCAGGACCGCGGGTCTAACTGAAGCTTTCTTT

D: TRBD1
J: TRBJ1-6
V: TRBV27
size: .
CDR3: CASSYRQGASSPLHF
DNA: TGTGCCAGCAGTTACCGACAGGGGGCCTCTTCACCCCTCCACTTT

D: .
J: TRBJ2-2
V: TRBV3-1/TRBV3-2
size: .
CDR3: CASTQVAGPGELFF
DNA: TGTGCCAGCACCCAAGTTGCGGGGCCCGGGGAGCTGTTTTTT

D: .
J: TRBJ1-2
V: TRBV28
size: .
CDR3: CASSLGGFVGYTF
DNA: TGTGCCAGCAGTTTAGGAGGGTTCGTCGGCTACACCTTC

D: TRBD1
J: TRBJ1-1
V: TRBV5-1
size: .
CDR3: CASSLRRGRTEAFF
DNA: TGCGCCAGCAGCTTGCGCAGGGGGAGGACTGAAGCTTTCTTT

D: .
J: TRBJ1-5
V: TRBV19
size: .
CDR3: CASMARGNQPQHF
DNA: TGTGCCAGTATGGCCAGGGGAAATCAGCCCCAGCATTTT

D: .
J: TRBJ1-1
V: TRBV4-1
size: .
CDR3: CASSQDHAGDGTEAFF
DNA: TGCGCCAGCAGCCAAGATCATGCAGGGGACGGCACTGAAGCTTTCTTT

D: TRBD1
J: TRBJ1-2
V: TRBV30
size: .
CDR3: CASDRANYGYTF
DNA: TGTGCCTCTGACAGGGCCAACTATGGCTACACCTTC

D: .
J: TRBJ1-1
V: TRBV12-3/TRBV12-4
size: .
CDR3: CASTSDSSSAFF
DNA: TGTGCCAGCACCTCTGACTCCTCCTCAGCTTTCTTT

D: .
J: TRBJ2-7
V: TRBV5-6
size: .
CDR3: CASSHRLRGNYEQYF
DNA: TGTGCCAGCAGCCACCGGTTAAGGGGAAACTACGAGCAGTACTTC

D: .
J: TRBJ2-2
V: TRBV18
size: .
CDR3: CASSPWSGVQVTGELFF
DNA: TGTGCCAGCTCACCATGGTCGGGAGTCCAAGTAACCGGGGAGCTGTTTTTT

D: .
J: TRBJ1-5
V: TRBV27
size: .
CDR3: CAGSPSTVQPQHF
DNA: TGTGCCGGCAGTCCTTCGACAGTTCAGCCCCAGCATTTT

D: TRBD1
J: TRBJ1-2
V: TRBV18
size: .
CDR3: CASSLLDRDYGYTF
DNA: TGTGCCAGCTCACTCCTAGACAGGGACTATGGCTACACCTTC

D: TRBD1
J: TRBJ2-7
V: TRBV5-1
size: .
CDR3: CASSSSGTPGGEQYF
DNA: TGCGCCAGCAGCTCCTCCGGGACCCCAGGGGGCGAGCAGTACTTC

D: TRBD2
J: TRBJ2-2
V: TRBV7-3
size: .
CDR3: CASSRTSGASGELFF
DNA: TGTGCCAGCAGCCGGACTAGCGGGGCGAGCGGGGAGCTGTTTTTT

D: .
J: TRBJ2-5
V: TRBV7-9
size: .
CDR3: CASSPGLGEETQYF
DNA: TGTGCCAGCAGCCCGGGTCTCGGAGAGGAGACCCAGTACTTC

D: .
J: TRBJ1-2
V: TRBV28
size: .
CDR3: CASSSTGYGYTF
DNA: TGTGCCAGCAGTTCGACAGGTTATGGCTACACCTTC

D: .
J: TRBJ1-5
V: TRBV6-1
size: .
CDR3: CASSEVSVNQPQHF
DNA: TGTGCCAGCAGTGAAGTGTCAGTTAATCAGCCCCAGCATTTT